What follows is one T cell receptor beta chain and its context. Its antigen has not been determined. Per-base quality was not reported, and no clone a single base away is much larger than it. This sample is drawn from a study of CD8 T cells in Susac syndrome (dated by TCRdb to between 2018 and 2020). Looking at the study overall: Repertoire sequencing was used to test whether CD8+ T cell activation and differentiation in Susac syndrome was antigen driven. CD8+ T cell repertoire clonality was compared between over 9 healthy donors, some 14 Susac syndrome patients and about 15 multiple sclerosis patients. The full study reports these points: The TCR sequencing and HLA analysis was acknowledged to have included a relatively small number of individuals.

Peripheral blood CD8+ and CD4+ T cells from healthy donors, Susac syndrome patients and multiple sclerosis patients were profiled by high-throughput TCR beta sequencing. The multiple sclerosis controls were treatment-naive patients whose relapsing-remitting disease, either stable or active, fulfilled the revised McDonald criteria. Bulk CD8+ and CD4+ T cells were purified by magnetic negative isolation, while CD8+ TEMRA cells were enriched using FACS. Blood was drawn into EDTA tubes, processed within 24 hours, and PBMCs were isolated by density gradient centrifugation. PBMCs intended for TCR sequencing were cryopreserved in liquid nitrogen and thawed later in a water bath at 37 degrees C. A purity of at least 90% was achieved for sorted or isolated CD4+, CD8+ and CD8+ TEMRA cells. CDR1 and CDR2, looked up from the germline V gene, are MNHEY and SVGEGT. CDR3 length: 18 amino acids, cysteine to phenylalanine. The retained sequence is limited to the CDR3, 54 bases, with the frame set at the first base. The junction shows trimming of 6 bases on V and 3 bases on J, and the gene matches do not reach 14 bases of it.

RNA was extracted using the RNeasy kit, and roughly 0.45 to 1 ug of the RNA was reverse transcribed with random hexamers. The immunoSEQ multiplex PCR assay, which covers 54 Vbeta and 13 Jbeta segments, was used to amplify TCR beta CDR3 regions. Bias from PCR amplification was corrected by using a synthetic template baseline for primer optimization and for computational correction. The paper's processing steps were these. Reads were annotated to V, D and J genes according to IMGT and were analyzed with immunoSEQ Analyzer, with only productive sequences retained. Clonality was calculated as one minus the Shannon entropy normalized by log2 of the number of productive unique sequences. Public and private clones were assessed among the 100 most prevalent clones of each patient and control. Susac-specific clones were defined as absent from healthy and MS cohorts, approximately 1,000 published viral clones and other ImmuneACCESS disease sequences. TCRdb passed the public sequencing reads through fastp at Q25 and MiXCR, retaining productive beta sequences. Records with the same CDR3 protein are collapsed into one entry carrying the most frequent genes and DNA. The V and J calls reflect TCRdb's pipeline rather than the authors' work. The table for this sample lists some 300,000 distinct CDR3 sequences; approximately 89% of them were counted only once. Of the sample, roughly 0.17% is held by the ten largest clones.

The sequence derives from a human donor with multiple sclerosis. This receptor chain uses TRBV6-2 or TRBV6-3 and TRBJ2-2; 9 bases in the junction line up with TRBD1. The material sequenced was CD8+ T cells from PBMCs. The encoded CDR3 is CASSYDPGQGPDTGELFF. The DNA sequence is as follows: TGTGCCAGCAGCTACGATCCGGGACAGGGTCCCGACACCGGGGAGCTGTTTTTT.